This record looks at one T cell receptor (beta chain) sequence and its context. Its cognate antigen is unknown. This specimen belongs to a study of CD8+CD57+ T cells in acquired aplastic anemia. Findings of the study overall: Controls did not differ significantly from patients in CD8+ Simpson's diversity.

Investigators profiled TCR beta VDJ and CDR3 from genomic DNA template. One entry per CDR3 protein results from TCRdb running MiXCR on the reads. The sample holds more than 150,000 distinct CDR3 sequences, less than 60% seen once. It was patients with CD8+CD57+ cell expansion by flow cytometry who were chosen for sequencing. The sample comprised sorted CD4+, CD8+, or CD8+CD57+ T cells (not recorded which) from PBMCs. The receptor was derived from a human donor with aplastic anemia.

In DNA form, the CDR3 reads TGTGCCAGCAGCCCCTACAGGGGGCTAAGGGAGACCCAGTACTTC. Translated: CASSPYRGLRETQYF. This rearrangement joins TRBV3-1 to TRBJ2-5; 9 positions match TRBD1. CDR3 length: 15 residues. V dropped 4 bases and J dropped 5; count of bases not matched to a gene: 8. Germline V lookup: CDR1 LGHDT, CDR2 YNNKEL (reference sequence).